These T cell receptor beta chains were read from a single sample in a study of graft-versus-host responses after intestinal transplantation. What these receptors recognize is not known. The table came from immunoSEQ multiplex PCR; TCRdb's copy has only in-frame clones and leaves some out. The table lists 150,000 or so clones, 85% to 95% of them singletons. The source was unstimulated CD4+ T cells sorted from spleen or lymph node cells, collected before intestinal transplant. Receptors originate from a human donor who received an intestinal transplant. Both conserved end residues are part of each CDR3. A D gene is named only where the DNA matches it firmly. Only some rows state a clone size, as once, few, many or a class for expanded clones.

J,size,D,V,DNA,CDR3
TRBJ1-1,.,.,TRBV5-1,TGCGCCAGCAGAGGAGGACTTAACACTGAAGCTTTCTTT,CASRGGLNTEAFF
TRBJ1-5,.,TRBD1,TRBV6-1,TGTGCCAGCTCTAGGACAGGAAAGGATCAGCCCCAGCATTTT,CASSRTGKDQPQHF
TRBJ1-1,.,.,TRBV4-3,TGCGCCAGCAGCCAAGAAGAGGGGAGAGCTGAAGCTTTCTTT,CASSQEEGRAEAFF
TRBJ1-6,.,.,TRBV28,TGTGCCAGCAGTTTAAATTCACCCCTCCACTTT,CASSLNSPLHF
TRBJ2-3,.,.,TRBV7-2,TGTGCCAGCAGCTTACAGGGGACAGATACGCAGTATTTT,CASSLQGTDTQYF
TRBJ2-7,.,.,TRBV10-3,TGTGCCCTTAGGGGACCCGAGGACTACGAGCAGTACTTC,CALRGPEDYEQYF
TRBJ2-5,once,.,TRBV28,TGTGCCAGCAGTTCCGCCGGTATGTCCCAGTACTTC,CASSSAGMSQYF
TRBJ2-3,once,TRBD1,TRBV5-8,TGTGCCAGCAGCTTGGGGACAGGGGTGGCAGATACGCAGTATTTT,CASSLGTGVADTQYF
TRBJ2-1,.,.,TRBV10-1,TGCGCCAGCAGTCCCCTGTCACGGGCAGGGGATAACAATGAGCAGTTCTTC,CASSPLSRAGDNNEQFF
TRBJ2-1,.,TRBD2,TRBV11-3,TGTGCCAGCAGCAGACTAGCGGGAGGGGATGAGCAGTTCTTC,CASSRLAGGDEQFF
TRBJ2-5,.,TRBD1,TRBV19,TGTGCCAGTAGCGACCGGGACAGGGGGCGAGAGACCCAGTACTTC,CASSDRDRGRETQYF
TRBJ2-1,.,.,TRBV30,TGTGCCTGGAATGAACGAGAGTACTACAATGAGCAGTTCTTC,CAWNEREYYNEQFF
TRBJ2-3,.,TRBD1,TRBV30,TGTGCCTGGACTCGGACAGGGGCGAGCACAGATACGCAGTATTTT,CAWTRTGASTDTQYF
TRBJ2-1,.,TRBD1,TRBV4-1,TGCGCCAGCAGCCAAAGGACAGGGCTTTCGGATGAGCAGTTCTTC,CASSQRTGLSDEQFF
TRBJ1-5,once,.,TRBV6-5,TGTGCCAGCAGCTCCTCGCGGGGAAGAGAGACCCAGCATTTT,CASSSSRGRETQHF
TRBJ2-7,.,TRBD2,TRBV27,TGTGCCAGCAGTTTAGCTAGCGGGAGCCCCTACGAGCAGTACTTC,CASSLASGSPYEQYF
TRBJ2-1,.,.,TRBV4-1,TGCGCCAGCAGCTTGGGTTCCCTTTACAATGAGCAGTTCTTC,CASSLGSLYNEQFF
TRBJ2-1,few,TRBD2,TRBV12-5,TGTGCTAGTGGTTTGGCCGACAAGCGACTAGCGGGAGTAAATGAGCAGTTCTTC,CASGLADKRLAGVNEQFF
TRBJ1-5,.,.,TRBV4-1,TGCGCCAGCAGCTGGGACGGCAATCAGCCCCAGCATTTT,CASSWDGNQPQHF
TRBJ2-7,.,TRBD1,TRBV4-2,TGTGCCAGCAGCCAGGGGGACAGGGGGCAGAGCGAGCAGTACTTC,CASSQGDRGQSEQYF
TRBJ2-5,once,.,TRBV7-6,TGTGCCAGCAGCCACCCAATACAAGAGACCCAGTACTTC,CASSHPIQETQYF
TRBJ2-7,.,.,TRBV7-9,TGTGCCAGCAGCTTAAGGTCCGGAGACCGGGACTACGAGCAGTACTTC,CASSLRSGDRDYEQYF
TRBJ1-1,.,.,TRBV19,TGTGCCAGTATACGAGGCAACCAGCAGAACACTGAAGCTTTCTTT,CASIRGNQQNTEAFF
TRBJ2-3,.,.,TRBV4-2,TGTGCCAGCAGCACTCGTAAGGAGGGTGCAGATACGCAGTATTTT,CASSTRKEGADTQYF